A selection of T cell receptor beta chains follows, all from one sample in a study of T cell repertoires in cytomegalovirus infection. Each CDR3 protein is one row after TCRdb ran MiXCR on the reads. Of about 320,000 distinct CDR3 sequences in the sample, 9.5% are singletons; the top ten hold approximately 4.5%. Material: PBMCs. The receptors were gathered from a human donor in good health (CMV status not recorded). Some clones in this sample may be carry-over from other donors' samples. Both conserved end residues are part of each CDR3. D genes are given only for firm matches. Part of the rows lack a size; the others show once, few, many or a class for expanded clones.

d_gene: NA; j_gene: TRBJ2-1; v_gene: TRBV5-1; abundance: few; CDR3nt: TGCGCCAGCAGCTTGGACCGAGGACGGCAGTTCTTC; CDR3aa: CASSLDRGRQFF
d_gene: NA; j_gene: TRBJ2-1; v_gene: TRBV6-2/TRBV6-3; abundance: NA; CDR3nt: TGTGCCAGCAGTTACGACGGGGACTCCTACAATGAGCAGTTCTTC; CDR3aa: CASSYDGDSYNEQFF
d_gene: NA; j_gene: TRBJ2-1; v_gene: TRBV7-2; abundance: many; CDR3nt: TGTGCCAGCAGCCTCTCGCGTCGGGAGCAGTTCTTC; CDR3aa: CASSLSRREQFF
d_gene: NA; j_gene: TRBJ2-2; v_gene: TRBV4-1; abundance: many; CDR3nt: TGCGCCAGCAGCCAAGCCGCCACGGCCCTGAGGACCGGGGAGCTGTTTTTT; CDR3aa: CASSQAATALRTGELFF
d_gene: TRBD2; j_gene: TRBJ2-5; v_gene: TRBV20-1; abundance: few; CDR3nt: TGCAGTGCTAGAGACCTAGCGGGAATCGAGGAGACCCAGTACTTC; CDR3aa: CSARDLAGIEETQYF
d_gene: NA; j_gene: TRBJ1-1; v_gene: TRBV19; abundance: NA; CDR3nt: TGTGCCAGTAGCCCGGGTAGGGTAATTTTCATGAACACTGAAGCTTTCTTT; CDR3aa: CASSPGRVIFMNTEAFF
d_gene: TRBD2; j_gene: TRBJ2-7; v_gene: TRBV28; abundance: many; CDR3nt: TGTGCCAGCAGTTTCTCGCCCGCGGGAGTGCGGAAGGGCGAGCAGTACTTC; CDR3aa: CASSFSPAGVRKGEQYF
d_gene: TRBD1; j_gene: TRBJ2-1; v_gene: TRBV19; abundance: few; CDR3nt: TGTGCCAGTAGTATCACCACAGGGGGTCCCGACAATGAGCAGTTCTTC; CDR3aa: CASSITTGGPDNEQFF
d_gene: NA; j_gene: TRBJ2-4; v_gene: TRBV4-1; abundance: many; CDR3nt: TGCGCCAGCAGCCAAGATTTGGGGGGACTCATGGTCATTCAGTACTTC; CDR3aa: CASSQDLGGLMVIQYF
d_gene: NA; j_gene: TRBJ2-3; v_gene: TRBV11-2; abundance: NA; CDR3nt: TGTGCCAGCAACAGCGGCAGAACAGATACGCAGTATTTT; CDR3aa: CASNSGRTDTQYF
d_gene: NA; j_gene: TRBJ1-5; v_gene: TRBV12-5; abundance: many; CDR3nt: TGTGCTAGCAGGTCGGGGACCGCCCTTTATAGCAATCAGCCCCAGCATTTT; CDR3aa: CASRSGTALYSNQPQHF
d_gene: TRBD2; j_gene: TRBJ2-7; v_gene: TRBV29-1; abundance: NA; CDR3nt: TGCAGCGGGGGGCTAGCGGGAAATTACGAGCAGTACTTC; CDR3aa: CSGGLAGNYEQYF
d_gene: NA; j_gene: TRBJ1-2; v_gene: TRBV7-2; abundance: many; CDR3nt: TGTGCCAGCAGCTTCGGACGGATGCCTAACTATGGCTACACCTTC; CDR3aa: CASSFGRMPNYGYTF
d_gene: NA; j_gene: TRBJ1-1; v_gene: TRBV7-9; abundance: many; CDR3nt: TGTGCCAGCAGCTTAGACTTGGACACTGAAGCTTTCTTT; CDR3aa: CASSLDLDTEAFF
d_gene: TRBD1; j_gene: TRBJ2-4; v_gene: TRBV20-1; abundance: many; CDR3nt: TGCAGTGCTAGAGATTCGGGGGGACAGGGGAGCATTCAGTACTTC; CDR3aa: CSARDSGGQGSIQYF
d_gene: TRBD1; j_gene: TRBJ2-2; v_gene: TRBV24-1; abundance: few; CDR3nt: TGTGCCACCAGTTCGACAGGGGAGACCGGGGAGCTGTTTTTT; CDR3aa: CATSSTGETGELFF
d_gene: NA; j_gene: TRBJ2-3; v_gene: TRBV7-6; abundance: NA; CDR3nt: TGTGCCAGCAGCTACTACAGGAAAGCTGGAGATACGCAGTATTTT; CDR3aa: CASSYYRKAGDTQYF
d_gene: NA; j_gene: TRBJ1-1; v_gene: TRBV7-3; abundance: NA; CDR3nt: TGTGCCAGCAGGCGACAGATAAACACTGAAGCTTTCTTT; CDR3aa: CASRRQINTEAFF
d_gene: NA; j_gene: TRBJ2-1; v_gene: TRBV6-1; abundance: many; CDR3nt: TGTGCCAGCAGTGAATACGGGGGTGATTGGAATGAGCAGTTCTTC; CDR3aa: CASSEYGGDWNEQFF
d_gene: NA; j_gene: TRBJ1-2; v_gene: TRBV19; abundance: many; CDR3nt: TGTGCCAGTAGTATAGGCGCTGGCAGGGGAAAAGATGGCTACACCTTC; CDR3aa: CASSIGAGRGKDGYTF
d_gene: NA; j_gene: TRBJ2-1; v_gene: TRBV12-3/TRBV12-4; abundance: few; CDR3nt: TGTGCCAGCAGCCCTGACTCCGTCAATGAGCAGTTCTTC; CDR3aa: CASSPDSVNEQFF
d_gene: NA; j_gene: TRBJ1-2; v_gene: TRBV6-2/TRBV6-3; abundance: many; CDR3nt: TGTGCCAGCAGTTACGCCGGACGGATCTATGGCTACACCTTC; CDR3aa: CASSYAGRIYGYTF
d_gene: TRBD2; j_gene: TRBJ2-5; v_gene: TRBV7-9; abundance: many; CDR3nt: TGTGCCAGCAGCTTCAGCGGGGGGGAAGAGACCCAGTACTTC; CDR3aa: CASSFSGGEETQYF
d_gene: TRBD2; j_gene: TRBJ2-2; v_gene: TRBV5-1; abundance: few; CDR3nt: TGCGCCAGCAGCTTGGTAGCGGGAGCGCTCACCGGGGAGCTGTTTTTT; CDR3aa: CASSLVAGALTGELFF
d_gene: NA; j_gene: TRBJ1-2; v_gene: TRBV7-2; abundance: many; CDR3nt: TGTGCCAGCGAGAAGCTTCGCAACTATGGCTACACCTTC; CDR3aa: CASEKLRNYGYTF
d_gene: TRBD2; j_gene: TRBJ2-4; v_gene: TRBV25-1; abundance: NA; CDR3nt: TGTGCCAGCAGTCCGGGACTAGCGGCCCCCGGGGCCAAAAACATTCAGTACTTC; CDR3aa: CASSPGLAAPGAKNIQYF
d_gene: NA; j_gene: TRBJ2-1; v_gene: TRBV7-9; abundance: NA; CDR3nt: TGTGCCAGCACCCTCTCGGTAGGGAACTATGAGCAGTTCTTC; CDR3aa: CASTLSVGNYEQFF
d_gene: TRBD1; j_gene: TRBJ1-2; v_gene: TRBV12-3/TRBV12-4; abundance: NA; CDR3nt: TGTGCCAGCAGTAAGTACCGGGACAGTCGATATGGCTACACCTTC; CDR3aa: CASSKYRDSRYGYTF